This T cell receptor beta chain was obtained from a study of blood T cell repertoires in COVID-19. Across the study: Donors in Cohort 3 who had recovered were those with two negative PCRs, healthcare professional clearance, or resolution of their symptoms. Some COVID-19 samples were acute and others convalescent; all came from the United States, Italy and Spain.

This CDR3 region has 15 residues. Germline V lookup: CDR1 MNHEY, CDR2 SVGEGT. Trimming removed 2 bases at V and 0 bases at J, with 10 bases between. Source study methods: Quantification of nucleated cells was approximated via reference gene primer amplification. The protocol was immunoSEQ multiplex PCR, while the TCRdb copy is restricted to in-frame clones and leaves out a portion. V and J calls and clone size are given by that table; D and trimming were obtained from the DNA. Of fewer than 250,000 clones listed, 85% to 90% are singletons. The sequence was obtained from a middle-aged woman in a cohort exposed to, infected with or recovered from COVID-19 (not recorded which). Material for sequencing was PBMCs or T cells enriched from blood (not recorded which). V usage is TRBV6-2 or TRBV6-3 and J usage is TRBJ2-5; possible D gene TRBD1, 5 bases. CDR3 protein: CASSYNVDNQETQYF. CDR3 coding DNA: TGTGCCAGCAGTTACAACGTGGACAACCAAGAGACCCAGTACTTC.